The rows below give T cell receptor beta chains drawn from one sample of a study of multiple sclerosis patients with progressive multifocal leukoencephalopathy. Repertoires were generated with immunoSEQ multiplex PCR, while TCRdb's copy carries only in-frame clones and drops some. The sample yields 25,000 to 30,000 clones, 85% to 90% seen once. The sequenced sample was PBMCs, obtained from a patient treated with natalizumab. The receptors come from a woman under 40 with progressive multifocal leukoencephalopathy. Both conserved end residues are part of each CDR3. The D gene is left open where the match is weak. Size values are once, few and many counts, or a class for expanded clones, and some rows have none.

size | J | length | D | V | CDR3 | DNA
NA | TRBJ2-7 | 13 | NA | TRBV7-8 | CASSLGTLGEQYF | TGTGCCAGCAGCTTAGGTACGCTCGGCGAGCAGTACTTC
NA | TRBJ2-3 | 15 | TRBD1 | TRBV2 | CASSPGQGNTDTQYF | TGTGCCAGCAGCCCGGGACAGGGTAACACAGATACGCAGTATTTT
NA | TRBJ2-7 | 17 | NA | TRBV9 | CASSVVDSYPPLGEQYF | TGTGCCAGCAGCGTAGTGGATAGCTATCCCCCTCTAGGCGAGCAGTACTTC
NA | TRBJ1-1 | 16 | NA | TRBV5-1 | CASRLAGTPGESEAFF | TGCGCTAGCCGCTTGGCCGGGACACCGGGGGAAAGTGAAGCTTTCTTT
NA | TRBJ1-5 | 14 | NA | TRBV28 | CASSFRAGAQPQHF | TGTGCCAGCAGTTTCAGGGCAGGGGCTCAGCCCCAGCATTTT
once | TRBJ1-2 | 13 | NA | TRBV29-1 | CSAGTDRRYGYTF | TGCAGCGCTGGGACCGACCGGAGATATGGCTACACCTTC
NA | TRBJ2-7 | 19 | TRBD2 | TRBV5-1 | CASSPGGASGSASSYEQYF | TGCGCCAGCAGCCCCGGGGGGGCTAGCGGGAGTGCGAGCTCCTACGAGCAGTACTTC
NA | TRBJ2-6 | 14 | NA | TRBV27 | CASSLNLGANVLTF | TGTGCCAGCAGTCTAAACCTTGGGGCCAACGTCCTGACTTTC
NA | TRBJ2-7 | 12 | NA | TRBV29-1 | CSVVPGPYEQYF | TGCAGCGTAGTACCGGGCCCCTACGAGCAGTACTTC
NA | TRBJ2-7 | 14 | NA | TRBV5-6 | CASSGGRVAYEQYF | TGTGCCAGCAGCGGAGGGCGGGTGGCCTACGAGCAGTACTTC
NA | TRBJ1-2 | 14 | NA | TRBV2 | CASSLLTGTYGYTF | TGTGCCAGCAGTCTACTCACTGGAACCTATGGCTACACCTTC
NA | TRBJ1-2 | 16 | TRBD1 | TRBV6-1 | CASSGRTGLTNYGYTF | TGTGCCAGCAGTGGACGGACAGGCTTAACTAACTATGGCTACACCTTC
NA | TRBJ1-1 | 15 | NA | TRBV28 | CASIVPGQSDTEAFF | TGTGCCAGCATCGTACCTGGGCAGTCGGACACTGAAGCTTTCTTT
NA | TRBJ2-2 | 16 | NA | TRBV12-5 | CASGGDPGLDTGELFF | TGTGCTAGTGGGGGGGACCCGGGATTGGACACCGGGGAGCTGTTTTTT
NA | TRBJ2-5 | 15 | TRBD2 | TRBV6-1 | CASSDLAGGQETQYF | TGTGCCAGCAGTGATCTAGCGGGAGGGCAAGAGACCCAGTACTTC
NA | TRBJ1-1 | 15 | TRBD1 | TRBV4-1 | CASQGSGTGSPEAFF | TGCGCCAGCCAAGGGAGCGGGACAGGGTCCCCTGAAGCTTTCTTT